Presented here are 18 T cell receptor beta chains from one specimen sequenced in a study of blood T cells in healthy people across ages. It was with a sample-barcoded 5' primer and a J-beta primer mix that a second PCR of roughly 7 to 11 cycles was run. TCRdb reprocessed the 5' RACE reads via MiXCR and lists one record per CDR3 protein. The sample carries approximately 790,000 distinct CDR3 sequences, less than 80% recorded once. Sequencing was carried out using blood. The receptors here all came from a man aged 25 to 40 in good health.

The V gene is TRBV14, the J gene TRBJ1-4, with no clear D. This CDR3 has 19 residues. The germline V gene has CDR1 SGHDN and CDR2 FVKESK. Trimming shortened V by 0 bases and J by 0 bases, and 17 bases separated the two germline ends. The CDR3: CASSQESWADYTTNEKLFF. CDR3 in DNA: TGTGCCAGCAGCCAAGAGTCTTGGGCAGACTACACAACTAATGAAAAACTGTTTTTT.

This clonotype showed up just a few times. The chain combines TRBV28 with TRBJ2-5; D is ambiguous. The ends were cut back, 5 bases at V and 0 bases at J, with 7 bases in the middle. CDR1 and CDR2 (germline): MDHEN, SYDVKM. The CDR3 spans 13 residues. The CDR3 nucleotides are TGTGCCAGCAGTAGACGGAACCAAGAGACCCAGTACTTC. The encoded protein is CASSRRNQETQYF. Drawing the rest from reference TRBV28 and TRBJ2-5, the complete variable domain is DVKVTQSSRYLVKRTGEKVFLECVQDMDHENMFWYRQDPGLGLRLIYFSYDVKMKEKGDIPEGYSVSREKKERFSLILESASTNQTSMYLCASSRRNQETQYFGPGTRLLVL.

The CDR3 nucleotides read TGTGCCAGCAGTACCCCAGGGGTTAGCTCCTACGAGCAGTACTTC. Amino acid sequence: CASSTPGVSSYEQYF. This chain links TRBV6-2 or TRBV6-3 with TRBJ2-7; weak D call: TRBD1 (6 bases). Germline assignment: CDR1 MNHEY and CDR2 SVGEGT. The CDR3 length is 15 residues. With 5 bases removed from V and 0 bases from J, the gap between germline ends came to 14 bases.

The chain joins TRBV5-1 to TRBJ2-3; 9 bases are a match to TRBD2. Germline lookup yields CDR1 SGHRS and CDR2 YFSETQ. The CDR3 is 16 residues long. With V trimmed by 4 bases and J by 0 bases, 6 bases remained unmatched. The CDR3 DNA sequence: TGCGCCAGCAGCCGTGCGGGGGGGACTAGCACAGATACGCAGTATTTT. Its protein product is CASSRAGGTSTDTQYF.

The sample holds one count of this clonotype. This chain connects TRBV12-3 or TRBV12-4 to TRBJ2-5, with 7 nucleotides matching TRBD1. This CDR3 has 14 residues. With V trimmed by 6 bases and J by 4 bases, 8 bases remained unmatched. The CDR3 is CASRAGQETETQYF. CDR3 nucleotide sequence: TGTGCCAGCAGGGCAGGACAGGAAACAGAGACCCAGTACTTC.

V gene TRBV10-3 combines with J gene TRBJ1-2; D gene uncertain. The V end lost 3 bases, the J end lost 6 bases, and 11 bases lay between the germline ends. CDR1 is ENHRY and CDR2 is SYGVKD in the germline V gene. The CDR3 length is 13 residues. In DNA, the CDR3 is TGTGCCATCAGTGAAAGGCAGGTCCATGGCTACACCTTC. Translating it yields CAISERQVHGYTF.

This clonotype was counted a few times. The gene calls are TRBV7-9 and TRBJ1-1; no definite D call. V was clipped by 5 bases and J by 8 bases, with 15 bases between them. The germline gives CDR1 SEHNR, CDR2 FQNEAQ (reference sequence). The CDR3 extends over 13 amino acids. CDR3 in DNA: TGTGCCAGCAGCCCAGGTATGACGAGAGAAGCTTTCTTT. Translation: CASSPGMTREAFF.

The CDR3 is CASSLNAASGGYNEQFF. CDR3 in DNA: TGTGCCAGCAGCTTAAACGCCGCTAGCGGGGGTTACAATGAGCAGTTCTTC. The chain has TRBV7-2 and TRBJ2-1, with TRBD2 matching over 10 bases. V lost 2 bases to trimming and J lost 4 bases; unmatched junction nucleotides: 8. Germline values: CDR1 SGHTA, CDR2 FQGNSA. This CDR3 is 17 amino acids long.

In its sample, this clonotype was seen a few times. The chain couples TRBV29-1 to TRBJ2-3; D not certain. The CDR3 spans 11 residues. Trimming pared 8 bases from V and 3 bases from J, leaving 9 bases between. Germline V gene data show CDR1 as SQVTM and CDR2 as ANQGSEA. The chain's CDR3 is CSTRQTDTQYF. CDR3 DNA sequence: TGCAGCACACGACAAACAGATACGCAGTATTTT.

The chain uses TRBV7-2 and TRBJ2-5; the D gene could be TRBD1 or TRBD2 (6 bases each). The J call may be mistaken, given a closer DNA end match to TRBJ2-7. The CDR3 consists of 13 residues. Germline CDR1 is SGHTA and CDR2 is FQGNSA. The CDR3 loop is CASSTGAAYEQYF. CDR3 DNA: TGTGCCAGCTCTACGGGGGCGGCCTACGAGCAGTACTTC.

V is TRBV7-9 and J is TRBJ2-7; tentatively, D is TRBD1 or TRBD2 (5 bases each). CDR3 length equals 16 residues. Germline values: CDR1 SEHNR, CDR2 FQNEAQ (reference sequence). V was cut by 4 bases and J by 0 bases, with 16 bases left in between. Here the CDR3 reads CASSSQTGAPSYEQYF. CDR3 bases: TGTGCCAGCAGCTCCCAAACCGGGGCACCCTCCTACGAGCAGTACTTC. The full variable domain, completed using reference TRBV7-9 and TRBJ2-7, is DTGVSQNPRHKITKRGQNVTFRCDPISEHNRLYWYRQTLGQGPEFLTYFQNEAQLEKSRLLSDRFSAERPKGSFSTLEIQRTEQGDSAMYLCASSSQTGAPSYEQYFGPGTRLTVT.

The V gene is TRBV3-1, the J gene TRBJ2-5, with 10 bases matching TRBD1. Germline CDR1 reads LGHDT; CDR2 reads YNNKEL (reference sequence). V was pared by 0 bases and J by 4 bases, with 5 bases of the junction left unmatched. The CDR3 is 16 residues long. The CDR3 region is CASSQDPGTGAETQYF. The CDR3 DNA reads TGTGCCAGCAGCCAAGACCCCGGGACAGGGGCAGAGACCCAGTACTTC.

This rearrangement joins TRBV29-1 to TRBJ2-1, with 9 bases that match TRBD2. The V segment lost 5 bases and the J segment 4 bases; nucleotides outside the gene matches: 9. This CDR3 is 15 amino acids long. Germline lookup yields CDR1 SQVTM and CDR2 ANQGSEA. CDR3 amino acids: CSVSPRGGIYNEQFF. As DNA, the CDR3 is TGCAGCGTTTCGCCGCGGGGGGGGATTTACAATGAGCAGTTCTTC.

The V and J genes are TRBV9 and TRBJ2-6, with unresolved D. Per germline, CDR1 SGDLS and CDR2 YYNGEE. The V and J ends lost 3 bases and 4 bases respectively, with 8 bases between them. The CDR3 runs 14 residues. The CDR3 loop is CASSEIGGANVLTF. The CDR3 nucleotides read TGTGCCAGCAGCGAAATTGGGGGGGCCAACGTCCTGACTTTC.

This rearrangement joins TRBV19 to TRBJ1-2, with 8 bases identical to TRBD1. CDR3 length: 12 residues. CDR1 LNHDA and CDR2 SQIVND come from the germline V gene (reference sequence). V lost 11 bases, J lost 4 bases, and 6 bases stayed unmatched. CDR3 sequence reads: CASAGGGYGYTF. CDR3 in DNA: TGTGCCTCGGCAGGGGGCGGCTATGGCTACACCTTC.

This clonotype was seen a handful of times. The chain is built from TRBV7-2 and TRBJ1-5; 7 nucleotides line up with TRBD1. The CDR3 extends over 16 amino acids. The germline V gene encodes CDR1 SGHTA and CDR2 FQGNSA. V shed 1 base, J shed 0 bases, and the junction held 3 bases outside the gene matches. For the CDR3, the DNA is TGTGCCAGCAGCTTAGAACAGGGGTATAGCAATCAGCCCCAGCATTTT. Its protein product is CASSLEQGYSNQPQHF.

This clonotype showed up just a few times. The CDR3 spells CASSFRDGYYEQYF. Written as DNA, the CDR3 is TGTGCCAGCAGTTTCAGGGACGGTTACTACGAGCAGTACTTC. The chain recombines TRBV28 with TRBJ2-1, with D perhaps given as TRBD1 or TRBD2 (5 bases each). TRBJ2-7 explains the end of the DNA better; the J call may be wrong. Per the germline V gene, CDR1 is MDHEN and CDR2 is SYDVKM. CDR3 length equals 14 residues.

V is TRBV5-1 and J is TRBJ2-1; D possibly corresponds to TRBD1 (7 bases). The CDR3 is made up of 15 amino acids. Trimming stripped 4 bases from V and 6 bases from J, with 17 bases between. Germline loops: CDR1 SGHRS, CDR2 YFSETQ. CDR3 DNA sequence: TGCGCCAGCAGCGTTGGGCAGGGGGGATTCAATGAGCAGTTCTTC. Protein: CASSVGQGGFNEQFF.